The 20 T cell receptor beta chains below all came from one sample that was sequenced in a study of cytomegalovirus exposure and HLA in healthy donors. The study ran its PCR with 60 Vbeta and 13 Jbeta primers. Generated by immunoSEQ multiplex PCR, the TCRdb table keeps only in-frame clones and is missing some. Of about 70,000 clones listed, roughly 81% are singletons. Sequencing input: PBMCs. Every receptor here comes from a human donor in good health.

The chain employs TRBV30 and TRBJ2-3; D is ambiguous. V was trimmed by 2 bases and J by 5 bases, leaving 8 bases between them. Germline CDR1 GTSNPN, CDR2 SVGIG (reference sequence). CDR3 length: 12 residues. Here the CDR3 DNA reads TGTGCCTGGAGTATTGTCAGAGATACGCAGTATTTT. Amino acids: CAWSIVRDTQYF.

The chain has TRBV5-6 and TRBJ1-1, with 10 bases lining up with TRBD1. This CDR3 has 15 amino acids. V was pared by 4 bases and J by 10 bases, with 13 bases of the junction left unmatched. Germline V gene sequence: CDR1 SGHDT, CDR2 YYEEEE. The CDR3 DNA is TGTGCCAGCAGCGCCGGGACAGGGGAAAGGTGGAGAGCTTTCTTT. The encoded protein is CASSAGTGERWRAFF.

As DNA, the CDR3 is TGCGCCAGCCGAAAGGGGGGCACGGGAGGAACTGAAGCTTTCTTT. Translating it yields CASRKGGTGGTEAFF. The rearrangement uses TRBV4-1 and TRBJ1-1; D is possibly TRBD1 (6 bases). The CDR3 contains 15 residues. Germline V gene lookup returns CDR1 MGHRA and CDR2 YSYEKL. Deletions cut 8 bases from V and 5 bases from J, with 21 bases between.

This clone was found once. The chain joins TRBV28 to TRBJ1-2, with D perhaps matching TRBD1 (6 bases). This CDR3 has 16 amino acids. Germline CDR1 MDHEN, CDR2 SYDVKM. The ends were cut back, 8 bases at V and 4 bases at J, with 23 bases in the middle. CDR3 protein: CASSLRGGLSGYGYTF. The CDR3 DNA sequence: TGTGCCAGCTCACTTCGGGGGGGGCTATCCGGCTATGGCTACACCTTC.

In this sample, this clone turned up a few times. The rearrangement joins TRBV18 to TRBJ1-2; 9 bases fit TRBD1. The germline V gene has CDR1 KGHSH and CDR2 LQKENI. Trimming cost V 6 bases and J 1 base; bases outside gene matches: 12. CDR3 length: 17 residues. In DNA, the CDR3 is TGTGCCAGCTCTCAACAAACCACAGGGGGCGGTAACTATGGCTACACCTTC. Its protein product is CASSQQTTGGGNYGYTF.

The chain employs TRBV10-3 and TRBJ1-2, with D possibly being TRBD1 (5 bases). Germline V lookup: CDR1 ENHRY, CDR2 SYGVKD. V was shortened by 4 bases and J by 11 bases, with 14 bases between the two germline ends. This CDR3 is 12 amino acids long. DNA for the CDR3: TGTGCCATCAGTGTTGGGGGGAGGGAGTACACCTTC. Protein product: CAISVGGREYTF.

The chain recombines TRBV11-3 with TRBJ2-2; D gene uncertain. This CDR3 region has 15 residues. Trimming removed 1 base at V and 2 bases at J, with 8 bases between. Germline V gene sequence: CDR1 SGHNT, CDR2 YENEEA. The CDR3 reads CASSLGGFNTGELFF. The CDR3 coding sequence is TGTGCCAGCAGCTTAGGAGGTTTCAACACCGGGGAGCTGTTTTTT.

Here the CDR3 reads CASSVFSGATYEQYF. CDR3 nucleotide sequence: TGTGCCAGCAGCGTATTTAGCGGGGCTACCTACGAGCAGTACTTC. The genes are TRBV9 and TRBJ2-7; 8 nucleotides line up with TRBD2. The length of the CDR3 is 15 residues. Germline V CDR1 and CDR2: SGDLS, YYNGEE. The J segment lost 2 bases and the V segment lost 1 base, leaving 5 bases of the junction unmatched.

The chain joins TRBV27 to TRBJ2-7; 7 nucleotides match TRBD1. V trimming: 8 bases; J trimming: 3 bases; junction bases outside the gene matches: 13. Germline V gene data show CDR1 as MNHEY and CDR2 as SMNVEV (reference sequence). This CDR3 has 15 amino acids. The CDR3, as DNA: TGTGCCAGCTCCGTACAGGGGCACCTATACTACGAGCAGTACTTC. It specifies CASSVQGHLYYEQYF.

This rearrangement joins TRBV6-5 to TRBJ1-1; D call uncertain. CDR1 and CDR2 from the germline V gene are MNHEY and SVGAGI. Deletions cut 0 bases from V and 1 base from J, with 3 bases between. The length of the CDR3 is 13 residues. CDR3 bases: TGTGCCAGCAGTTACTCACAGAACACTGAAGCTTTCTTT. Its protein is CASSYSQNTEAFF.

The chain uses TRBV7-9 and TRBJ1-1; D perhaps matches TRBD1 (6 bases). The V and J ends lost 5 bases and 1 base respectively, with 17 bases between them. CDR1 SEHNR and CDR2 FQNEAQ come from the germline V gene (reference sequence). The CDR3 contains 16 residues. The chain's CDR3 is CASSTSRGQTNTEAFF. DNA of the CDR3: TGTGCCAGCAGCACCTCCCGCGGACAGACGAACACTGAAGCTTTCTTT.

This clone was seen a single time. One junction end disagrees with the germline gene, perhaps due to a read error. The genes are TRBV5-1 and TRBJ1-3; D is uncertain. The CDR3 spans 16 residues. Germline CDR1 reads SGHRS; CDR2 reads YFSETQ. The CDR3 DNA follows: TGCGCCAGCAGCTTGGGCGGCAGTGGCTCTGGAAGCACCATATATTTT. Protein product: CASSLGGSGSGSTIYF.

The rearrangement joins TRBV7-2 to TRBJ2-1; 13 nucleotides align to TRBD2. The CDR3 extends over 16 amino acids. V lost 5 bases to trimming and J lost 9 bases; unmatched junction nucleotides: 10. In germline, CDR1 is SGHTA, CDR2 FQGNSA. The CDR3 sequence: CASSRGGTSGIAEQFF. The CDR3, as DNA: TGTGCCAGCAGCCGAGGGGGGACTAGCGGGATCGCTGAGCAGTTCTTC.

This clone has only a few counts. The rearrangement uses TRBV11-3 and TRBJ1-1, with no clear D. The CDR3 spans 13 residues. Germline V lookup: CDR1 SGHNT, CDR2 YENEEA. The V end was cut by 1 base, the J end by 5 bases, with 8 bases between. CDR3: CASSLARDTEAFF. Written as DNA, the CDR3 is TGTGCCAGCAGCTTAGCGCGGGATACTGAAGCTTTCTTT.

As to this clone: The junction shows a germline mismatch at one end, possibly a read error. CDR3 in amino acids: CASSDDSRYAF. CDR3 nucleotide sequence: TGTGCCAGCAGCGATGACAGTAGATACGCCTTC. This chain links TRBV5-6 with TRBJ1-2, with TRBD1 as a possible D gene (5 bases). Germline V CDR1 and CDR2: SGHDT, YYEEEE. This CDR3 has 11 residues.

The chain links TRBV9 to TRBJ1-3; a weak D match, TRBD1 (5 bases). Trimming removed 0 bases at V and 0 bases at J, with 13 bases between. Germline V lookup: CDR1 SGDLS, CDR2 YYNGEE. This CDR3 is 17 amino acids long. CDR3 sequence reads: CASSVDRDSSSGNTIYF. The CDR3 DNA reads as TGTGCCAGCAGCGTAGACCGAGACAGTTCCTCTGGAAACACCATATATTTT.

The chain combines TRBV18 with TRBJ2-1, with 8 bases identical to TRBD1. With V trimmed by 6 bases and J by 7 bases, 5 bases remained unmatched. Germline-derived CDR1 and CDR2 are KGHSH and LQKENI. The CDR3 length is 13 residues. Written as DNA, the CDR3 is TGTGCCAGCTCCCCAAGACAGGGGAATGAGCAGTTCTTC. Translating it yields CASSPRQGNEQFF.

This clone was found a few times. The chain carries TRBV5-4 and TRBJ2-5; 11 nucleotides align to TRBD2. The CDR3 is made up of 16 amino acids. V was clipped by 4 bases and J by 4 bases; unmatched bases: 9. Germline lookup yields CDR1 SGHNT and CDR2 YYREEE (reference sequence). This CDR3 reads CASSAGTSGKRETQYF. The DNA for the CDR3 is TGTGCCAGCAGCGCGGGGACTAGCGGCAAGCGAGAGACCCAGTACTTC.

This clone has just a few counts. CDR3 nucleotides: TGTGCCAGCAGAGACATGAATGGCTACACCTTC. It yields the protein CASRDMNGYTF. The V gene is TRBV28, the J gene TRBJ1-2; D gene uncertain. The germline V gene encodes CDR1 MDHEN and CDR2 SYDVKM. V was clipped by 6 bases and J by 6 bases, with 8 bases between them. The CDR3 covers 11 residues.

This clone came up a few times. The chain employs TRBV30 and TRBJ2-7; 11 nucleotides line up with TRBD1. Per germline, CDR1 GTSNPN and CDR2 SVGIG (reference sequence). This CDR3 has 16 amino acids. Trimming cost V 5 bases and J 2 bases; bases outside gene matches: 11. The DNA of the CDR3 is TGTGCCTGGGACATCGCCGCGGGACAGGGGGCCTACGAGCAGTACTTC. This gives the protein CAWDIAAGQGAYEQYF.